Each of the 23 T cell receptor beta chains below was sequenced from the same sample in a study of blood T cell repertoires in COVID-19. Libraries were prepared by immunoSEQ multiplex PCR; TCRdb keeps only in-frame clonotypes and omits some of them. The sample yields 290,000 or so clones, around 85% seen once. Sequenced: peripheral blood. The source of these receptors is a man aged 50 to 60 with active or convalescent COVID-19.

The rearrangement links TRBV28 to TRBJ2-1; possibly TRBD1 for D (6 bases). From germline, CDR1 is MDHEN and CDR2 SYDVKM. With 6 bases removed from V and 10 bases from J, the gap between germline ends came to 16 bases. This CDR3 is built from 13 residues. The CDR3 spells CASSPGHLSEQFF. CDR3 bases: TGTGCCAGCAGCCCGGGACACCTCTCGGAGCAGTTCTTC.

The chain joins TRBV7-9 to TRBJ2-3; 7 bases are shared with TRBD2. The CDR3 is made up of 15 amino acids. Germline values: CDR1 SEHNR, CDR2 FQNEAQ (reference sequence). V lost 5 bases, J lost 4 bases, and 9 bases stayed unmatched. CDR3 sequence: CASSDGRKWADTQYF. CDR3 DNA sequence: TGTGCCAGCAGCGACGGGAGGAAGTGGGCAGATACGCAGTATTTT.

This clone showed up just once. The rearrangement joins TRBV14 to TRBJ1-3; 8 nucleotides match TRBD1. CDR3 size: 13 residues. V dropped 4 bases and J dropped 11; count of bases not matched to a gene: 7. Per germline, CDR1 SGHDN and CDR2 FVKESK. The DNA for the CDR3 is TGTGCCAGCAGCCGACAGGGGATTTCCCCCATATATTTT. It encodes CASSRQGISPIYF.

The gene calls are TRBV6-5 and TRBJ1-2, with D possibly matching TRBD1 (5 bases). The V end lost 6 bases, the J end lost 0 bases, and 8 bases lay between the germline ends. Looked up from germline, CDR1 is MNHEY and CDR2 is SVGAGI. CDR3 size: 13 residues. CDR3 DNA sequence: TGTGCCAGCAGCACGACAGCTAACTATGGCTACACCTTC. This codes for CASSTTANYGYTF.

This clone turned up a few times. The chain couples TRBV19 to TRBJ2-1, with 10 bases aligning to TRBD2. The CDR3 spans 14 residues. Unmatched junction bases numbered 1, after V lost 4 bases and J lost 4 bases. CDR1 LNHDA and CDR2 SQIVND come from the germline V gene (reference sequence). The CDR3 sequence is CASSKREGYNEQFF. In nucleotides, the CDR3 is TGTGCCAGTAGTAAGCGGGAGGGTTACAATGAGCAGTTCTTC.

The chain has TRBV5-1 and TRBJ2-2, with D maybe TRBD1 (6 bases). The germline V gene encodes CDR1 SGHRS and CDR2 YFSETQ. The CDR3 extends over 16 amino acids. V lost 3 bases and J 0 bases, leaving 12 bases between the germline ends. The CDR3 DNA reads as TGCGCCAGCAGCTGGTCCGGGACAACGAACACCGGGGAGCTGTTTTTT. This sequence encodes CASSWSGTTNTGELFF.

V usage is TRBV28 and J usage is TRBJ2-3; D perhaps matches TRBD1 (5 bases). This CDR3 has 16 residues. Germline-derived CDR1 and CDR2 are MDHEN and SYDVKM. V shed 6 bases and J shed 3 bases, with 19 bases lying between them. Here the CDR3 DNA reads TGTGCCAGCAGCTCCCCCTCGACAGTCGGTACAGATACGCAGTATTTT. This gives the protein CASSSPSTVGTDTQYF. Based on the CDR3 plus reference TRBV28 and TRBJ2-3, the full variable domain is DVKVTQSSRYLVKRTGEKVFLECVQDMDHENMFWYRQDPGLGLRLIYFSYDVKMKEKGDIPEGYSVSREKKERFSLILESASTNQTSMYLCASSSPSTVGTDTQYFGPGTRLTVL.

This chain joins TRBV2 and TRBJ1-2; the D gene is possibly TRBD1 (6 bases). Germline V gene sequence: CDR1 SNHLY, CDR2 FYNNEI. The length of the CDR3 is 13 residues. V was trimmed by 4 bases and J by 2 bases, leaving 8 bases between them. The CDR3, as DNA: TGTGCCAGCAGTGGGGACATGAACTATGGCTACACCTTC. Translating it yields CASSGDMNYGYTF.

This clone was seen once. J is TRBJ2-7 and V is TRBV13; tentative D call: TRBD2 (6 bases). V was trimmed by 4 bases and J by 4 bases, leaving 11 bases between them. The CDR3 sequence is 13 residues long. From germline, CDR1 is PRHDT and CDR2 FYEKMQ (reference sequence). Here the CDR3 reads CASSSGVLYEQYF. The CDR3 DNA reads TGTGCCAGCAGCTCGGGGGTCCTGTACGAGCAGTACTTC.

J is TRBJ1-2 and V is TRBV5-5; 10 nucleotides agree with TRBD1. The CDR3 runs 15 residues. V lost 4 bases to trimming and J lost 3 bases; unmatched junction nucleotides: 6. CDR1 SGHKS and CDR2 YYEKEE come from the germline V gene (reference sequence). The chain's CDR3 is CASSAGTGADYGYTF. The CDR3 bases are TGTGCCAGCAGCGCCGGGACAGGGGCGGACTATGGCTACACCTTC.

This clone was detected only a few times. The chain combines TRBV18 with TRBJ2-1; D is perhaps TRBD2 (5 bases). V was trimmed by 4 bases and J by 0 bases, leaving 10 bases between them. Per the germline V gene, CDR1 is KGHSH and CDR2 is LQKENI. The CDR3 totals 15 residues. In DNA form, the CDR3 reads TGTGCCAGCTCACTTTCCGGGGTCTCCTACAATGAGCAGTTCTTC. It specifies CASSLSGVSYNEQFF.

The CDR3 protein is CASSLARWESYEQYF. The CDR3 DNA reads TGTGCCAGCAGCTTAGCTAGGTGGGAGAGTTACGAGCAGTACTTC. The V and J genes are TRBV11-2 and TRBJ2-7, with D possibly TRBD2 on 5 matching bases. Germline V gene lookup returns CDR1 SGHAT and CDR2 FQNNGV. CDR3 length: 15 residues. The V gene lost 1 base and the J gene lost 4 bases, with 14 bases spanning the gap. The complete variable domain, with remaining parts taken from reference TRBV11-2 and TRBJ2-7, reads EAGVAQSPRYKIIEKRQSVAFWCNPISGHATLYWYQQILGQGPKLLIQFQNNGVVDDSQLPKDRFSAERLKGVDSTLKIQPAKLEDSAVYLCASSLARWESYEQYFGPGTRLTVT.

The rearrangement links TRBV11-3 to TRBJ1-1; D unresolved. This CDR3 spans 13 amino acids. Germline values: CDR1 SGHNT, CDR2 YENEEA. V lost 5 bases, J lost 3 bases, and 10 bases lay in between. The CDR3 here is CASSPSMDTEAFF. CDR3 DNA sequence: TGTGCCAGCAGCCCAAGCATGGACACTGAAGCTTTCTTT.

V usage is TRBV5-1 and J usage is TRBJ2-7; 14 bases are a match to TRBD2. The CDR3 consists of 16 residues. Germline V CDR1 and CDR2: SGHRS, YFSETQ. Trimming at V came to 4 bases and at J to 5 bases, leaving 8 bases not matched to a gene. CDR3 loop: CASSPGGTSGSNEQYF. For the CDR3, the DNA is TGCGCCAGCAGCCCGGGGGGGACTAGCGGGAGTAACGAGCAGTACTTC. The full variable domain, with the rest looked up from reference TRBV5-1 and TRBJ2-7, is KAGVTQTPRYLIKTRGQQVTLSCSPISGHRSVSWYQQTPGQGLQFLFEYFSETQRNKGNFPGRFSGRQFSNSRSEMNVSTLELGDSALYLCASSPGGTSGSNEQYFGPGTRLTVT.

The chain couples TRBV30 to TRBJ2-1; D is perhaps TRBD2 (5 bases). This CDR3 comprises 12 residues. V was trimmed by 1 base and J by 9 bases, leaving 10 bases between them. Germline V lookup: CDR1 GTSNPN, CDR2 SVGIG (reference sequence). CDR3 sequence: CAWSASWGEQFF. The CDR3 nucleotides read TGTGCCTGGAGTGCTAGCTGGGGTGAGCAGTTCTTC.

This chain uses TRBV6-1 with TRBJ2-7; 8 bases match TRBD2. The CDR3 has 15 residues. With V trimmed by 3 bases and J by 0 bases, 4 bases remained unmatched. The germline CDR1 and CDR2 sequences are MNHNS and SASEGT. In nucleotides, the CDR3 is TGTGCCAGCAGTGAGCCAAGCGGGAGCTCCTACGAGCAGTACTTC. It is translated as CASSEPSGSSYEQYF.

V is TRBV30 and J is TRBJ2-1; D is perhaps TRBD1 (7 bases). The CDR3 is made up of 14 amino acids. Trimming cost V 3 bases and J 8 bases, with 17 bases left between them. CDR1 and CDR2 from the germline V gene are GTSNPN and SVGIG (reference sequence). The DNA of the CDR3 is TGTGCCTGGAGGCTAAGGGGGCGCGGGGATGAGCAGTTCTTC. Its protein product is CAWRLRGRGDEQFF.

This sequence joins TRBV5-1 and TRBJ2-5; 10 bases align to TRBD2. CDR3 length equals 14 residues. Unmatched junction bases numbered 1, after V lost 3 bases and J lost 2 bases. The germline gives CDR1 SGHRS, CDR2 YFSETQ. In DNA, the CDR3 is TGCGCCAGCAGCTGGACTAGCGGTCAAGAGACCCAGTACTTC. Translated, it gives CASSWTSGQETQYF.

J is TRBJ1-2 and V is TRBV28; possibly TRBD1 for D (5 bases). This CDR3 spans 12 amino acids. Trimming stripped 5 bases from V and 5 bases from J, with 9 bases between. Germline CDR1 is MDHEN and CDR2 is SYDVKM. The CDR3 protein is CASSQGEYGYTF. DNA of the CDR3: TGTGCCAGCAGTCAGGGTGAATATGGCTACACCTTC.

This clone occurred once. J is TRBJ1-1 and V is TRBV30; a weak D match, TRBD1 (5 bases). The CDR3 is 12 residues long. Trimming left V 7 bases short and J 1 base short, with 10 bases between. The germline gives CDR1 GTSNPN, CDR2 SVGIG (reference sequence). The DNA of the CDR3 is TGTGCCTCGTCAAGGGGGAACACTGAAGCTTTCTTT. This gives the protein CASSRGNTEAFF.

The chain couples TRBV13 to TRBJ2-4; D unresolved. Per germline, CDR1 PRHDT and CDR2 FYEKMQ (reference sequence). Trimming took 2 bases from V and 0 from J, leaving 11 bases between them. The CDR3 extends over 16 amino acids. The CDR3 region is CASSLFSLLAKNIQYF. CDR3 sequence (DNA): TGTGCCAGCAGCTTATTCTCGCTACTAGCCAAAAACATTCAGTACTTC.

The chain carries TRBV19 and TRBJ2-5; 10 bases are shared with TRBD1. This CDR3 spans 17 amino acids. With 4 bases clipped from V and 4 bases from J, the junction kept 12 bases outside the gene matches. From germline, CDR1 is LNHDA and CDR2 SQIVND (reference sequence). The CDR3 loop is CASSTSATGGAGETQYF. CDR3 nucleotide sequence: TGTGCCAGTAGTACATCAGCGACAGGGGGCGCGGGAGAGACCCAGTACTTC.

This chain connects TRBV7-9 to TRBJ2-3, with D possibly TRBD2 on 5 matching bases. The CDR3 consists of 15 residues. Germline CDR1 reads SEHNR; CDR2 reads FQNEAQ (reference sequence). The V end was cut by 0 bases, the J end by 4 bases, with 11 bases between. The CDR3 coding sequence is TGTGCCAGCAGCTTAGCTGGAGGAGGTCCAGATACGCAGTATTTT. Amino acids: CASSLAGGGPDTQYF.